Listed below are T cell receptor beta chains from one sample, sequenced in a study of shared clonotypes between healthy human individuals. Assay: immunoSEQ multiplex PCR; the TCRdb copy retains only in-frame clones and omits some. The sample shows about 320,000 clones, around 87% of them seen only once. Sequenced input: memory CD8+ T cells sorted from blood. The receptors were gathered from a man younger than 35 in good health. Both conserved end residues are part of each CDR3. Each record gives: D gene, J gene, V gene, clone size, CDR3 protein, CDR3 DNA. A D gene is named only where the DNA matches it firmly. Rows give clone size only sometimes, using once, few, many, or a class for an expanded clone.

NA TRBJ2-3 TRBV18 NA CASSLFNVDTQYF TGTGCCAGCTCACTCTTTAATGTAGATACGCAGTATTTT
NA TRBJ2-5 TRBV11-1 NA CASSPIPAGETQYF TGTGCCAGCAGCCCTATTCCCGCCGGGGAGACCCAGTACTTC
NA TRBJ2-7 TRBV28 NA CASSRRRPAEYEQYF TGTGCCAGCAGTCGCCGACGCCCGGCGGAATACGAGCAGTACTTC
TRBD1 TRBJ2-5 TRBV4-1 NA CASSQVQGEETQYF TGCGCCAGCAGCCAAGTGCAGGGGGAAGAGACCCAGTACTTC
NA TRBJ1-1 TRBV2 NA CASSEALVAEAFF TGTGCCAGCAGTGAAGCGCTTGTGGCTGAAGCTTTCTTT
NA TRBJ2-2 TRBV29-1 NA CSVETGNTGELFF TGCAGCGTTGAAACAGGGAACACCGGGGAGCTGTTTTTT
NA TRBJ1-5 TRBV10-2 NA CASSEHTSNQPQHF TGCGCCAGCAGTGAACACACTAGCAATCAGCCCCAGCATTTT
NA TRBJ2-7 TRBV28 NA CASSFLSNSYEQYF TGTGCCAGCAGTTTTCTGTCGAATTCCTACGAGCAGTACTTC
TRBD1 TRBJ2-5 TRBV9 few CASSVGLLTGQVETQYF TGTGCCAGCAGCGTAGGTCTTCTGACAGGGCAAGTGGAGACCCAGTACTTC
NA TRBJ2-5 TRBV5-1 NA CASISPQETQYF TGCGCCAGCATTAGCCCTCAAGAGACCCAGTACTTC
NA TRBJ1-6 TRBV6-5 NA CASSFQGVGSPLHF TGTGCCAGCAGTTTTCAGGGAGTCGGTTCACCCCTCCACTTT
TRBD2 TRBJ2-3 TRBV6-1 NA CASSERSSGVITDTQYF TGTGCCAGCAGTGAAAGGTCTAGCGGGGTGATCACAGATACGCAGTATTTT
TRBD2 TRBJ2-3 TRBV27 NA CASRLAGGLTDTQYF TGTGCCAGCCGACTAGCGGGGGGACTCACAGATACGCAGTATTTT
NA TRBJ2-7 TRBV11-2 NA CASSYNRELIDLCEQYF TGTGCCAGCAGCTACAACAGGGAATTGATTGACTTGTGCGAGCAGTACTTC
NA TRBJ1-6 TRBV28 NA CASTIGGDGYNSPLHF TGTGCCAGCACCATCGGAGGGGATGGCTATAATTCACCCCTCCACTTT
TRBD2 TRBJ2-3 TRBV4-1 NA CASSPRRGTDTQYF TGCGCCAGCAGCCCCCGGCGGGGGACAGATACGCAGTATTTT
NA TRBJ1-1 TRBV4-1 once CASSELLSPLRWDTEAFF TGCGCCAGCAGCGAACTGCTGAGCCCCCTTCGGTGGGACACTGAAGCTTTCTTT
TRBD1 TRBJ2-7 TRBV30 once CAWARQGADEQYF TGTGCCTGGGCCCGACAGGGGGCGGACGAGCAGTACTTC
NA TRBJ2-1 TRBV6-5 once CASSYSTGSYNEQFF TGTGCCAGCAGTTACTCGACCGGGAGCTACAATGAGCAGTTCTTC
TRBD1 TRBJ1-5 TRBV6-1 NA CASSRTGGNQPQHF TGTGCCAGCAGCCGGACAGGGGGCAATCAGCCCCAGCATTTT
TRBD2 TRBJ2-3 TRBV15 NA CATSSRTSGRRRTDTQYF TGTGCCACCAGCAGTAGGACTAGCGGGAGGCGCCGCACAGATACGCAGTATTTT
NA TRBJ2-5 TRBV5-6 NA CASSLAWGETQYF TGTGCCAGCAGCTTGGCCTGGGGAGAGACCCAGTACTTC
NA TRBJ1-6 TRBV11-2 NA CASSSGQLYNSPLHF TGTGCCAGCAGCTCCGGACAGCTTTATAATTCACCCCTCCACTTT
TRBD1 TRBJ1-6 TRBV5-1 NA CASSGGQSYNSPLHF TGCGCCAGCAGCGGGGGACAGAGCTATAATTCACCCCTCCACTTT
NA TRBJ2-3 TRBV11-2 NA CASSPNAGNPDTQYF TGTGCCAGCAGCCCAAATGCAGGGAACCCAGATACGCAGTATTTT
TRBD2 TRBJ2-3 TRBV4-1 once CASSQAPAGSTDTQYF TGCGCCAGCAGCCAAGCCCCAGCGGGGAGCACAGATACGCAGTATTTT
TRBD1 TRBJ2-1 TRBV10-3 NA CAISGGTGTDYTWYNEQFF TGTGCCATCAGTGGAGGGACCGGGACAGACTATACCTGGTACAATGAGCAGTTCTTC
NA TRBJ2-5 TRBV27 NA CASSSNTYQETQYF TGTGCCAGCAGTTCGAACACCTACCAAGAGACCCAGTACTTC
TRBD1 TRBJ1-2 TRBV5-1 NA CASSPDRVYGYTF TGCGCCAGCAGCCCCGACAGGGTCTATGGCTACACCTTC
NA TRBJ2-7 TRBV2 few CASSDESHEQYF TGTGCCAGCAGTGACGAGTCGCACGAGCAGTACTTC
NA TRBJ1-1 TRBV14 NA CASSQTTEAFF TGTGCCAGCAGCCAAACCACTGAAGCTTTCTTT
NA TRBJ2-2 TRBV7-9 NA CASSLYTGELFF TGTGCCAGCAGCTTATACACCGGGGAGCTGTTTTTT
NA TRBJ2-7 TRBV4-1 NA CASSQGATTYEQYF TGCGCCAGCAGCCAAGGGGCAACCACCTACGAGCAGTACTTC
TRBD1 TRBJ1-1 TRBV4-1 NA CASSQDASQGGTEAFF TGCGCCAGCAGCCAAGATGCTAGTCAGGGGGGCACTGAAGCTTTCTTT
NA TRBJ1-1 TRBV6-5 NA CASSLQDGWGTEAFF TGTGCCAGCAGCCTGCAGGACGGTTGGGGAACTGAAGCTTTCTTT
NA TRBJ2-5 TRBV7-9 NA CASSHDTARETQYF TGTGCCAGCAGCCACGATACAGCCCGGGAGACCCAGTACTTC
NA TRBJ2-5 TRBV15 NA CATSSGLVPETQYF TGTGCCACCAGCAGTGGGCTTGTCCCCGAGACCCAGTACTTC
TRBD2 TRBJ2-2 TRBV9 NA CASSPHRTSGSGTGELFF TGTGCCAGCAGCCCCCATCGGACTAGCGGAAGTGGCACCGGGGAGCTGTTTTTT
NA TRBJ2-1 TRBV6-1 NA CAIQTDRANEQFF TGTGCCATCCAAACCGACAGAGCCAATGAGCAGTTCTTC
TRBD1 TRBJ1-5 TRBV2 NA CASSEDRRQGGGGQPQHF TGTGCCAGCAGTGAGGACCGCCGACAGGGTGGTGGCGGTCAGCCCCAGCATTTT
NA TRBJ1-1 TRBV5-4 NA CASSFGSAEAFF TGTGCCAGCAGCTTCGGTTCGGCTGAAGCTTTCTTT
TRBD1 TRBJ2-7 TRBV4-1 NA CASSPVRTGVSYEQYF TGCGCCAGCAGTCCAGTCCGGACAGGTGTCTCCTACGAGCAGTACTTC
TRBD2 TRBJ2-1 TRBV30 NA CAWSVTYVMREARYNEQFF TGTGCCTGGAGTGTAACGTATGTGATGCGGGAGGCCCGCTACAATGAGCAGTTCTTC
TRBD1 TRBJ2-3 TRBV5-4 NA CASSLGQSLEDTQYF TGTGCCAGCAGCCTGGGACAGTCCCTTGAGGATACGCAGTATTTT